The present T cell receptor beta chain was sequenced within a study of cytomegalovirus exposure and HLA in healthy donors. About the study: HLA-typed donors contributed around 82 million unique TCRs, which were held in an early data release. Most donors, about 77% of roughly 400 genotyped, fell in the Caucasian-associated ancestry cluster. Study findings and constraints: Evidence from a later analysis indicated that most CMV-associated TCR beta chains looked HLA-restricted.

Worth noting for this clone: Its matching antigen is unknown.

The germline V gene encodes CDR1 SGHNT and CDR2 YENEEA. This CDR3 has 18 amino acids. PCR involved 60 Vbeta and 13 Jbeta primers. The assay was immunoSEQ multiplex PCR, and TCRdb's table has in-frame clones only and misses some. The repertoire table contains roughly 39,000 clones. Likely unrecorded immune exposures existed in these nominally healthy donors. This sequence originates from a young woman in good health and CMV-seropositive. The source material was PBMCs. The chain is built from TRBV11-3 and TRBJ2-7; 11 bases map to TRBD1. CDR3 sequence (DNA): TGTGCTGGCAGCTTAGGTCCCGTCGCCGCGGACAGGGGGCGCGAGCAGTACTTC. Translating it yields CAGSLGPVAADRGREQYF.